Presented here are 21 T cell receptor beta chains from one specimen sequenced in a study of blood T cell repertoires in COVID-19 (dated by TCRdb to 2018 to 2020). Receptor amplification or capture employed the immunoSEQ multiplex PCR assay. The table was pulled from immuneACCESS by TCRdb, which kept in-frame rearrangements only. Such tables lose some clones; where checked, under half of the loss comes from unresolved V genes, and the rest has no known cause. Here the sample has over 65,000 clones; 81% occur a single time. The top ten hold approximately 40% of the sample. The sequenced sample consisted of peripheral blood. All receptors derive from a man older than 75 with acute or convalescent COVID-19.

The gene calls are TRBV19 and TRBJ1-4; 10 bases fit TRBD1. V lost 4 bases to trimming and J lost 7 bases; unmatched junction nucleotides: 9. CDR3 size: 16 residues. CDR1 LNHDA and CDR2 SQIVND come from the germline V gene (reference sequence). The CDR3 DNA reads TGTGCCAGTAGTAAGGGGAGCGGGACAGGGGCTGAAAAACTGTTTTTT. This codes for CASSKGSGTGAEKLFF.

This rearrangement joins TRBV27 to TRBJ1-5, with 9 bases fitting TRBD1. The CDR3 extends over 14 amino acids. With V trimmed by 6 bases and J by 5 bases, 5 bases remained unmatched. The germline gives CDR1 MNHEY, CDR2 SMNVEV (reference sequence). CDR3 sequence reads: CASRQQGAHQPQHF. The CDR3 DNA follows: TGTGCCAGCAGACAACAGGGGGCCCATCAGCCCCAGCATTTT.

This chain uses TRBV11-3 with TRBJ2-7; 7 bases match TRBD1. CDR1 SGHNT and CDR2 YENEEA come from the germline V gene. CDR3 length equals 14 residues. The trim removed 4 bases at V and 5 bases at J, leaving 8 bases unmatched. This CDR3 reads CASSSSGTEDEQYF. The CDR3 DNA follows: TGTGCCAGCAGCTCATCCGGGACAGAAGACGAGCAGTACTTC. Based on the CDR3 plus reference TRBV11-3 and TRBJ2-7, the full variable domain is EAGVVQSPRYKIIEKKQPVAFWCNPISGHNTLYWYLQNLGQGPELLIRYENEEAVDDSQLPKDRFSAERLKGVDSTLKIQPAELGDSAVYLCASSSSGTEDEQYFGPGTRLTVT.

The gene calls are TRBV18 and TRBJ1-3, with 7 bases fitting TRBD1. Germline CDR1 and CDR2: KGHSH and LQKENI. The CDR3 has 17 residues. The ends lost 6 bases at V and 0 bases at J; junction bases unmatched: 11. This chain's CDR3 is CASSRTGPTSSGNTIYF. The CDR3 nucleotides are TGTGCCAGCTCGCGGACAGGTCCAACAAGCTCTGGAAACACCATATATTTT.

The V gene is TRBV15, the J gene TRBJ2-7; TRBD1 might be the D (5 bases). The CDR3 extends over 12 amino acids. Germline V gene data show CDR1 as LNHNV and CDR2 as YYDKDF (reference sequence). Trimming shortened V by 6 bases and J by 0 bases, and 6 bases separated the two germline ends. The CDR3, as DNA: TGTGCCACCAGAGGGGACTCCTACGAGCAGTACTTC. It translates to CATRGDSYEQYF.

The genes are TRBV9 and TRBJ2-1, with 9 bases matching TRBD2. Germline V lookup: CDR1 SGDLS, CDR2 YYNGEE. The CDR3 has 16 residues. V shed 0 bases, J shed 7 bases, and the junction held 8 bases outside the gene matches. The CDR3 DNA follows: TGTGCCAGCAGCGTAGGACTAGCGGCCTCGAAGAATGAGCAGTTCTTC. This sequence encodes CASSVGLAASKNEQFF. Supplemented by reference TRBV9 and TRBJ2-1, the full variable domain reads DSGVTQTPKHLITATGQRVTLRCSPRSGDLSVYWYQQSLDQGLQFLIQYYNGEERAKGNILERFSAQQFPDLHSELNLSSLELGDSALYFCASSVGLAASKNEQFFGPGTRLTVL.

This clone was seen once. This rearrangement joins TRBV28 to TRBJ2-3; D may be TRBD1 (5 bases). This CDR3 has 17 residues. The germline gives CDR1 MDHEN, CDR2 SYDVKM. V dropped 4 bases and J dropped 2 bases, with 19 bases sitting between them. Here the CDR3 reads CASSSLGRGAFTDTQYF. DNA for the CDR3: TGTGCCAGCAGTTCACTGGGCCGTGGGGCTTTCACAGATACGCAGTATTTT.

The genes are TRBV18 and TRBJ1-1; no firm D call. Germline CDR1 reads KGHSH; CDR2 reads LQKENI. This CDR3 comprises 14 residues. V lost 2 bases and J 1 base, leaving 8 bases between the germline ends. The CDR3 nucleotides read TGTGCCAGCTCACCATCAGGCAGGAACACTGAAGCTTTCTTT. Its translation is CASSPSGRNTEAFF.

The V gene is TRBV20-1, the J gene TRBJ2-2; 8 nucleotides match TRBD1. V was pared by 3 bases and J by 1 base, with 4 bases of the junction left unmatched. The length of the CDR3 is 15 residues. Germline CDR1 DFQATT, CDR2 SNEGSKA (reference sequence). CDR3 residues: CSASQGTGNTGELFF. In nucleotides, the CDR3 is TGCAGTGCTAGTCAGGGGACAGGGAACACCGGGGAGCTGTTTTTT.

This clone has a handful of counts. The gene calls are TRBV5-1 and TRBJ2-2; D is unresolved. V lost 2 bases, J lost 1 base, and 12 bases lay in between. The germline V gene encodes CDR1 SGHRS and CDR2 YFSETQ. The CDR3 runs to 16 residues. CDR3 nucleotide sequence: TGCGCCAGCAGCTTCACTTTGTTCCAGAACACCGGGGAGCTGTTTTTT. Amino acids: CASSFTLFQNTGELFF.

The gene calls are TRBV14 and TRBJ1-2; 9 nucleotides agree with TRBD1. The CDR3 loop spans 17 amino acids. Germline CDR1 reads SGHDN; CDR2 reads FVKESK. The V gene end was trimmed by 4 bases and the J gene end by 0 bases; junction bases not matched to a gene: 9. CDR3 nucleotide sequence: TGTGCCAGCAGCCTCCGGGACAGGGCGATCCCTAACTATGGCTACACCTTC. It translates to CASSLRDRAIPNYGYTF.

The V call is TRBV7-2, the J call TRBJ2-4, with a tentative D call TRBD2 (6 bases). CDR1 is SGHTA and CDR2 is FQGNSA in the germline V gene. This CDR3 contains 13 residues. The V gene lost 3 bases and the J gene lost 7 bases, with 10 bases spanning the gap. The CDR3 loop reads CASSFGTLNIQYF. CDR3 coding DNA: TGTGCCAGCAGCTTCGGGACTTTGAACATTCAGTACTTC. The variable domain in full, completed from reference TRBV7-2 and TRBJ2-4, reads GAGVSQSPSNKVTEKGKDVELRCDPISGHTALYWYRQSLGQGLEFLIYFQGNSAPDKSGLPSDRFSAERTGGSVSTLTIQRTQQEDSAVYLCASSFGTLNIQYFGAGTRLSVL.

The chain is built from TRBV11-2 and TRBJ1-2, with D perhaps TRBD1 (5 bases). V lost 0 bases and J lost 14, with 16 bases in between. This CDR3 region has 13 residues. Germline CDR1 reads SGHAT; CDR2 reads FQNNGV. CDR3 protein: CASSLDQARAGTF. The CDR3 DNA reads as TGTGCCAGCAGCTTAGATCAAGCCAGGGCGGGGACCTTC.

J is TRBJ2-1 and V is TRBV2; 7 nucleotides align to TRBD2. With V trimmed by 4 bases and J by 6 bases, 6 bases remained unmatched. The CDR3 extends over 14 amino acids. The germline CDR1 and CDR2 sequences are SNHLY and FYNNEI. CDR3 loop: CASSGTSGVNEQFF. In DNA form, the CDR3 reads TGTGCCAGCAGTGGGACTAGTGGTGTCAATGAGCAGTTCTTC.

The CDR3 sequence: CASSPGAGMNTEAFF. The CDR3 DNA sequence: TGTGCCAGCAGCCCTGGGGCAGGCATGAACACTGAAGCTTTCTTT. The rearrangement uses TRBV7-9 and TRBJ1-1, with TRBD1 as a possible D gene (5 bases). Germline loops: CDR1 SEHNR, CDR2 FQNEAQ (reference sequence). The CDR3 totals 15 residues. The germline V and J ends were trimmed by 5 bases and 0 bases, with 13 bases remaining between them.

The CDR3 DNA sequence: TGTGCCAGCAGCCCTAGAGCGGGAGACCGGGGCGGTAGCAATGAGCAGTTCTTC. It yields the protein CASSPRAGDRGGSNEQFF. The chain combines TRBV7-9 with TRBJ2-1; 8 positions agree with TRBD2. The CDR3 spans 18 residues. Trimming removed 5 bases from V and 6 bases from J; junction bases left unmatched: 18. Germline CDR1 and CDR2: SEHNR and FQNEAQ (reference sequence).

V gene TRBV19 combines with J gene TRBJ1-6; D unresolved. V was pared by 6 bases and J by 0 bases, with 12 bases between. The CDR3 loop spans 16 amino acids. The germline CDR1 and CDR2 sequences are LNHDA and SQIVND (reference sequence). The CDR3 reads CASRGAGPSYNSPLHF. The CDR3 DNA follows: TGTGCCAGTAGGGGAGCGGGTCCCTCCTATAATTCACCCCTCCACTTT.

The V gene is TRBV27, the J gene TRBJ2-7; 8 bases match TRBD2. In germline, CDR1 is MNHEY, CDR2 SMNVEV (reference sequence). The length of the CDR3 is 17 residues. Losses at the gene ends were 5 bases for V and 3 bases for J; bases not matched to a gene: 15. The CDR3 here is CASSPLSMAGGGYEQYF. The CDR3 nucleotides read TGTGCCAGCAGTCCACTCTCTATGGCGGGAGGAGGCTACGAGCAGTACTTC.

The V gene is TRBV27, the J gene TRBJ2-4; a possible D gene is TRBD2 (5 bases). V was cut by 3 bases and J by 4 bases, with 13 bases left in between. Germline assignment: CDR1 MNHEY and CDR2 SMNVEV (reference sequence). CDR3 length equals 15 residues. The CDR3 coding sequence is TGTGCCAGCAGTTTTCGTCCGGACTTAAAAAACATTCAGTACTTC. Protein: CASSFRPDLKNIQYF.

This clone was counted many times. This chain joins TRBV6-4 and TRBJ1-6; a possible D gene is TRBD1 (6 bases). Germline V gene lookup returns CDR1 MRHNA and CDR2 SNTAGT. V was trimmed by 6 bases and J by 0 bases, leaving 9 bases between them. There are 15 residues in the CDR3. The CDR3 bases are TGTGCCAGCAGAGGGGGAAGCTCCTATAATTCACCCCTCCACTTT. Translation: CASRGGSSYNSPLHF.

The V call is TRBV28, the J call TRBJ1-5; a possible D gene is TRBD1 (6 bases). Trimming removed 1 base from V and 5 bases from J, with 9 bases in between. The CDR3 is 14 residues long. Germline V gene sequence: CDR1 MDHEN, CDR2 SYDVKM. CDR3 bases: TGTGCCAGCAGTTTATCAGGGGCTGATCAGCCCCAGCATTTT. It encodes CASSLSGADQPQHF.